The rows below give T cell receptor beta chains drawn from one sample of a study of shared clonotypes between healthy human individuals. The method was immunoSEQ multiplex PCR; TCRdb's version includes in-frame clones alone and lacks a portion of them. Altogether over a million clones are present, more than 95% being singletons, with the ten largest covering approximately 1%. What was sequenced was naive CD4+ T cells sorted from blood. The origin of the receptors is a man younger than 40 in good health. Both conserved end residues are part of each CDR3. A D gene is named only where the DNA matches it firmly. Clone size is shown for a subset of rows, as once, few, many or a class of expanded clone.

TGTGCCAGTAGTATGATGAGGACAGTGAGCACAGATACGCAGTATTTT | CASSMMRTVSTDTQYF | TRBV19 | . | TRBJ2-3 | 16 | .
TGCGCCAGCAGCTTGGTACCCACCGGGGAGCTGTTTTTT | CASSLVPTGELFF | TRBV5-1 | . | TRBJ2-2 | 13 | .
TGTGCCAGCAGCTTAGGATCGGACACAGATACGCAGTATTTT | CASSLGSDTDTQYF | TRBV7-3 | . | TRBJ2-3 | 14 | few
TGTGCCTGGATCCCCCTGTCTCCGGGACTAGCGGGAGTTAGTGGTTTATACGAGCAGTACTTC | CAWIPLSPGLAGVSGLYEQYF | TRBV30 | TRBD2 | TRBJ2-7 | 21 | .
TGTGCCAGCAGCGTCGACAGGGTGAAGACTGAAGCTTTCTTT | CASSVDRVKTEAFF | TRBV9 | TRBD1 | TRBJ1-1 | 14 | .
TGCAGTGCATCTATGGAGACCCAGTACTTC | CSASMETQYF | TRBV20-1 | . | TRBJ2-5 | 10 | .
TGTGCCAGCAGCTTACCAGATTACAATGAGCAGTTCTTC | CASSLPDYNEQFF | TRBV7-8 | . | TRBJ2-1 | 13 | .
TGTGCCACCAGAGAACCCGGGGGCGCCCTAAAACTGTTTTTT | CATREPGGALKLFF | TRBV15 | . | TRBJ1-4 | 14 | .
TGTGCCATCAGTGAGAACCCGCCCGGGACTAGGAGAGTCGAGCAGTACTTC | CAISENPPGTRRVEQYF | TRBV10-3 | TRBD2 | TRBJ2-7 | 17 | once
TGTGCTAGCAGCTTAGCTCCCCCTCCGGGACAGGCCACAGATACGCAGTATTTT | CASSLAPPPGQATDTQYF | TRBV7-7 | TRBD1 | TRBJ2-3 | 18 | once
TGCGCCAGCAGTGAGTCGTCGGGAGCTAATGAAAAACTGTTTTTT | CASSESSGANEKLFF | TRBV10-2 | . | TRBJ1-4 | 15 | few
TGTGCCAGCAGTCGTAAGGGGGACACAGATACGCAGTATTTT | CASSRKGDTDTQYF | TRBV27 | . | TRBJ2-3 | 14 | .
TGTGCCAGCAGCCCAGGACAGACAATAAGCTCTGGAAACACCATATATTTT | CASSPGQTISSGNTIYF | TRBV9 | . | TRBJ1-3 | 17 | .
TGCAGCGTGGGGGACAGCTCAGGTCAGCCCCAGCATTTT | CSVGDSSGQPQHF | TRBV29-1 | TRBD1 | TRBJ1-5 | 13 | .
TGTGCCAGCAGTGAGGGACAGGCCTACAATGAGCAGTTCTTC | CASSEGQAYNEQFF | TRBV6-4 | TRBD1 | TRBJ2-1 | 14 | .
TGCAGCGTTGTTAAACCCTTAGGAAATGAGCAGTTCTTC | CSVVKPLGNEQFF | TRBV29-1 | . | TRBJ2-1 | 13 | .
TGTGCCAGCAGCGTAGGCGGGAGGGGGTACCAAGAGACCCAGTACTTC | CASSVGGRGYQETQYF | TRBV9 | TRBD2 | TRBJ2-5 | 16 | .
TGTGCCAGCAGCTTAGTACTAGCGGGAGAAAACGAGCAGTACTTC | CASSLVLAGENEQYF | TRBV7-9 | TRBD2 | TRBJ2-7 | 15 | .
TGCGCCAGCAGCCCTCCGGGACAGGGGTTTACCGGGGAGCTGTTTTTT | CASSPPGQGFTGELFF | TRBV5-1 | TRBD1 | TRBJ2-2 | 16 | .
TGTGCCAGCAGTCTAAGCGGGGGCGACTACGAGCAGTACTTC | CASSLSGGDYEQYF | TRBV28 | TRBD2 | TRBJ2-7 | 14 | .
TGTGCCAGCAGTTTAAGTCGACTAGCGCCCGCGGATACGCAGTATTTT | CASSLSRLAPADTQYF | TRBV28 | TRBD2 | TRBJ2-3 | 16 | once
TGTGCCAGTAGTATAGTGGGGAGAGAGACCCAGTACTTC | CASSIVGRETQYF | TRBV19 | . | TRBJ2-5 | 13 | once
TGTGCCAGCTCCCCCTTGTCGGGGGGCGGGCTCGGCGAACAGTTCTTC | CASSPLSGGGLGEQFF | TRBV7-3 | . | TRBJ2-1 | 16 | once
TGTGCCAGCTCACCCAGGGAGGGTCAGCCCCAGCATTTT | CASSPREGQPQHF | TRBV18 | . | TRBJ1-5 | 13 | once
TGTGCCTGGAGTGTCACCGGGACAGGCTCCTACGAGCAGTACTTC | CAWSVTGTGSYEQYF | TRBV30 | TRBD1 | TRBJ2-7 | 15 | once
TGTGCCAGCAGCGTCAGCCTTTACACCGGGGAGCTGTTTTTT | CASSVSLYTGELFF | TRBV9 | . | TRBJ2-2 | 14 | .
TGCAGCGTCGATGAGGGCGAAAAACTGTTTTTT | CSVDEGEKLFF | TRBV29-1 | . | TRBJ1-4 | 11 | once
TGTGCCAGCAGCAGAGTTTCGGATTCCTACAATGAGCAGTTCTTC | CASSRVSDSYNEQFF | TRBV7-2 | . | TRBJ2-1 | 15 | .
TGTGCCATCAGTGAGCTTGGCGGGAGTGGGGGTGAGCAGTTCTTC | CAISELGGSGGEQFF | TRBV10-3 | TRBD2 | TRBJ2-1 | 15 | .
TGTGCCAGCTCGACGGGACAGGGGAGTGTGCCCCAGCATTTT | CASSTGQGSVPQHF | TRBV18 | TRBD1 | TRBJ1-5 | 14 | .
TGTGCCAGCTCACCACTCGAGTCTGGGGTCACCGGGGAGCTGTTTTTT | CASSPLESGVTGELFF | TRBV18 | . | TRBJ2-2 | 16 | .
TGCGCCAGCAGCCAAGTTCGGTCCTACGAGCAGTACTTC | CASSQVRSYEQYF | TRBV4-3 | . | TRBJ2-7 | 13 | .